A single sample is the source of the 23 T cell receptor beta chains below, sequenced in a study of shared clonotypes between healthy human individuals. CD8 cells regarded as naive lacked CD45RO, were positively chosen for CCR7, and omitted terminally differentiated effector memory CD45RA+ cells. TCRdb keeps only in-frame clones here, not all; method: immunoSEQ multiplex PCR. Of around 2,000,000 clones in the sample, about 94% were seen once. Sequencing input: naive CD8+ T cells sorted from blood. The receptors come from a man aged 18 to 30 in good health.

This clone has more than one count but fewer than ten. This rearrangement joins TRBV7-9 to TRBJ2-7, with a possible D match to TRBD2 (7 bases). In germline, CDR1 is SEHNR, CDR2 FQNEAQ (reference sequence). CDR3 length equals 16 residues. V was shortened by 7 bases and J by 1 base, with 20 bases between the two germline ends. The CDR3 bases are TGTGCCAGCACCTCGGGGGGCAGCCAACTTTCCTACGAGCAGTACTTC. It codes for CASTSGGSQLSYEQYF.

The chain carries TRBV2 and TRBJ1-1; 9 nucleotides line up with TRBD1. Germline loops: CDR1 SNHLY, CDR2 FYNNEI. The ends lost 3 bases at V and 4 bases at J; junction bases unmatched: 3. The length of the CDR3 is 14 residues. The CDR3 bases are TGTGCCAGCAGTGAGGAGACAGGGGGCACTGAAGCTTTCTTT. Translation gives CASSEETGGTEAFF.

The chain uses TRBV5-4 and TRBJ2-2; unclear D gene. V was shortened by 5 bases and J by 6 bases, with 11 bases between the two germline ends. Germline assignment: CDR1 SGHNT and CDR2 YYREEE (reference sequence). The CDR3 has 13 amino acids. CDR3 sequence (DNA): TGTGCCAGCAGGACCAGCGAATCCGGGGAGCTGTTTTTT. It specifies CASRTSESGELFF.

The chain uses TRBV2 and TRBJ1-4; 9 bases are a match to TRBD1. With 6 bases clipped from V and 9 bases from J, the junction kept 11 bases outside the gene matches. The CDR3 is 15 amino acids. Germline loops: CDR1 SNHLY, CDR2 FYNNEI. In DNA, the CDR3 is TGTGCCAGCAGACAAAACGGACAGGGGAGTCAAAAACTGTTTTTT. It translates to CASRQNGQGSQKLFF.

V usage is TRBV7-9 and J usage is TRBJ2-7; 8 nucleotides line up with TRBD1. J lost 1 base, V lost 2 bases, and 4 bases had no gene match. The CDR3 totals 15 residues. Germline loops: CDR1 SEHNR, CDR2 FQNEAQ (reference sequence). In nucleotides, the CDR3 is TGTGCCAGCAGCTTAATAAGACAGGGGTCCTACGAGCAGTACTTC. Protein: CASSLIRQGSYEQYF.

CDR3 region: CASTGGPFRAFF. For the CDR3, the DNA is TGTGCCAGTACGGGGGGTCCTTTTAGAGCTTTCTTT. The genes are TRBV19 and TRBJ1-1; tentatively, D is TRBD1 (5 bases). This CDR3 comprises 12 residues. Trimming left V 7 bases short and J 10 bases short, with 16 bases between. Germline assignment: CDR1 LNHDA and CDR2 SQIVND (reference sequence).

The chain combines TRBV19 with TRBJ2-7; 7 nucleotides align to TRBD1. Germline V CDR1 and CDR2: LNHDA, SQIVND (reference sequence). The trim removed 6 bases at V and 5 bases at J, leaving 7 bases unmatched. The CDR3 covers 13 residues. This CDR3 is CASSKTGVDEQYF. As DNA, the CDR3 is TGTGCCAGTAGCAAAACAGGGGTCGACGAGCAGTACTTC.

This chain links TRBV29-1 with TRBJ2-3; 7 bases align to TRBD1. The V segment lost 5 bases and the J segment 2 bases; nucleotides outside the gene matches: 13. The CDR3 has 16 residues. Germline CDR1 SQVTM, CDR2 ANQGSEA. CDR3 region: CSVPAGGLGATDTQYF. The CDR3 DNA reads TGCAGCGTTCCGGCAGGGGGTTTAGGGGCCACAGATACGCAGTATTTT.

The chain has TRBV11-2 and TRBJ2-1, with D tentatively TRBD2 (6 bases). CDR1 is SGHAT and CDR2 is FQNNGV in the germline V gene. Deletions cut 3 bases from V and 5 bases from J, with 20 bases between. The CDR3 has 17 amino acids. DNA of the CDR3: TGTGCCAGCAGCTTGGGGGACTGGGGCTATATTGACAATGAGCAGTTCTTC. Translation gives CASSLGDWGYIDNEQFF. Supplemented by reference TRBV11-2 and TRBJ2-1, the full variable domain reads EAGVAQSPRYKIIEKRQSVAFWCNPISGHATLYWYQQILGQGPKLLIQFQNNGVVDDSQLPKDRFSAERLKGVDSTLKIQPAKLEDSAVYLCASSLGDWGYIDNEQFFGPGTRLTVL.

The chain combines TRBV7-9 with TRBJ2-1, with TRBD2 matching over 8 bases. V gave up 5 bases and J gave up 3 bases; unmatched junction bases: 15. Germline V CDR1 and CDR2: SEHNR, FQNEAQ (reference sequence). This CDR3 has 18 amino acids. The CDR3: CASSHLAGLTLYYNEQFF. The DNA for the CDR3 is TGTGCCAGCAGCCACCTAGCGGGCCTTACCCTCTACTACAATGAGCAGTTCTTC. The entire variable domain, with the rest obtained from reference TRBV7-9 and TRBJ2-1, is as follows: DTGVSQNPRHKITKRGQNVTFRCDPISEHNRLYWYRQTLGQGPEFLTYFQNEAQLEKSRLLSDRFSAERPKGSFSTLEIQRTEQGDSAMYLCASSHLAGLTLYYNEQFFGPGTRLTVL.

The table lists this clone with a few counts. This chain connects TRBV2 to TRBJ1-1; unclear D gene. The CDR3 totals 12 residues. The V and J ends lost 9 bases and 1 base respectively, with 9 bases between them. Germline V lookup: CDR1 SNHLY, CDR2 FYNNEI. CDR3: CARNGENTEAFF. CDR3 nucleotides: TGTGCCAGAAACGGGGAGAACACTGAAGCTTTCTTT.

The chain employs TRBV11-3 and TRBJ2-7; 9 nucleotides agree with TRBD1. The J segment lost 6 bases and the V segment lost 5 bases, leaving 8 bases of the junction unmatched. The germline CDR1 and CDR2 sequences are SGHNT and YENEEA. This CDR3 is 14 amino acids long. CDR3 sequence: CASSPGTGRGEQYF. CDR3 nucleotide sequence: TGTGCCAGCAGCCCCGGGACAGGGAGGGGCGAGCAGTACTTC.

CDR3 in DNA: TGTGCCTGGGAGACCCCAGCCGAAGCCACTAGATACGAGCAGTACTTC. It is translated as CAWETPAEATRYEQYF. V is TRBV30 and J is TRBJ2-7; tentative D call: TRBD2 (5 bases). With 5 bases removed from V and 4 bases from J, the gap between germline ends came to 24 bases. Germline assignment: CDR1 GTSNPN and CDR2 SVGIG (reference sequence). The length of the CDR3 is 16 residues.

In regard to this clone: Other nucleotide sequences in the sample specify the same CDR3. V is TRBV7-9 and J is TRBJ2-5; possibly TRBD2 for D (5 bases). The germline gives CDR1 SEHNR, CDR2 FQNEAQ (reference sequence). Trimming shortened V by 1 base and J by 2 bases, and 8 bases separated the two germline ends. The CDR3 has 14 residues. CDR3 sequence reads: CASSLVSGQETQYF. Written as DNA, the CDR3 is TGTGCCAGCAGCTTAGTCTCGGGACAAGAGACCCAGTACTTC.

With regard to this clone: A read error may account for a junction end that differs from germline. The rearrangement joins TRBV25-1 to TRBJ2-6; D remains ambiguous. This CDR3 is built from 13 residues. Germline CDR1 reads MGHDK; CDR2 reads SYGVNS. DNA for the CDR3: TGTGCCTGCAGACACTCTGGGGCCAACGTCCTGACTTTC. Its translation is CACRHSGANVLTF.

The chain joins TRBV6-5 to TRBJ2-3, with TRBD2 matching 7 bases. CDR3 length: 13 residues. Per the germline V gene, CDR1 is MNHEY and CDR2 is SVGAGI. Unmatched junction bases numbered 4, after V lost 6 bases and J lost 4 bases. The CDR3 protein is CASRRGGADTQYF. The CDR3 region has the DNA TGTGCCAGCAGACGCGGGGGAGCAGATACGCAGTATTTT.

The V and J genes are TRBV25-1 and TRBJ2-3; 9 nucleotides align to TRBD1. V shed 4 bases, J shed 2 bases, and the junction held 13 bases outside the gene matches. The V gene's germline CDR1 is MGHDK and CDR2 SYGVNS. The CDR3 contains 18 residues. The CDR3 spells CASSAGRDRALITDTQYF. Written as DNA, the CDR3 is TGTGCCAGCAGTGCAGGTCGGGACAGGGCTTTAATCACAGATACGCAGTATTTT. Based on the CDR3 plus reference TRBV25-1 and TRBJ2-3, the full variable domain is EADIYQTPRYLVIGTGKKITLECSQTMGHDKMYWYQQDPGMELHLIHYSYGVNSTEKGDLSSESTVSRIRTEHFPLTLESARPSHTSQYLCASSAGRDRALITDTQYFGPGTRLTVL.

The J gene is TRBJ1-1, the V gene TRBV30; D uncertain. Germline CDR1 reads GTSNPN; CDR2 reads SVGIG (reference sequence). CDR3 length equals 13 residues. V was cut by 2 bases and J by 0 bases, with 7 bases left in between. The CDR3, as DNA: TGTGCCTGGAGTTCGGGAATGAACACTGAAGCTTTCTTT. Translation: CAWSSGMNTEAFF.

V is TRBV5-4 and J is TRBJ2-1; tentatively, D is TRBD2 (6 bases). Looked up from germline, CDR1 is SGHNT and CDR2 is YYREEE (reference sequence). The CDR3 is 15 amino acids. V was clipped by 0 bases and J by 0 bases, with 7 bases between them. The CDR3 DNA reads TGTGCCAGCAGCTTGGAGCGGGTCTCCTACAATGAGCAGTTCTTC. It encodes CASSLERVSYNEQFF. Supplemented by reference TRBV5-4 and TRBJ2-1, the full variable domain reads ETGVTQSPTHLIKTRGQQVTLRCSSQSGHNTVSWYQQALGQGPQFIFQYYREEENGRGNFPPRFSGLQFPNYSSELNVNALELDDSALYLCASSLERVSYNEQFFGPGTRLTVL.

This chain links TRBV30 with TRBJ2-5, with D possibly TRBD1 on 5 matching bases. The CDR3 has 15 residues. Germline V lookup: CDR1 GTSNPN, CDR2 SVGIG (reference sequence). Trimming removed 0 bases at V and 5 bases at J, with 16 bases between. CDR3 nucleotide sequence: TGTGCCTGGAGTGTACTTAGGGGTTCATGGGAGACCCAGTACTTC. Translating gives CAWSVLRGSWETQYF.

This chain links TRBV7-9 with TRBJ1-1; TRBD1 agrees at 10 bases. Germline lookup yields CDR1 SEHNR and CDR2 FQNEAQ (reference sequence). The V segment lost 8 bases and the J segment 4 bases; nucleotides outside the gene matches: 7. The CDR3 consists of 14 residues. CDR3 amino acids: CASLPRDRGTEAFF. The CDR3 coding sequence is TGTGCCAGCCTCCCGCGGGACAGGGGCACTGAAGCTTTCTTT.

The rearrangement links TRBV4-1 to TRBJ2-6; 9 nucleotides match TRBD1. The CDR3 has 20 residues. The V gene's germline CDR1 is MGHRA and CDR2 YSYEKL. V lost 4 bases and J lost 2; bases outside the gene matches: 15. The CDR3 sequence: CASSPQDRGLGGAGANVLTF. The CDR3 coding sequence is TGCGCCAGCAGCCCGCAGGACAGGGGATTGGGAGGCGCTGGGGCCAACGTCCTGACTTTC.

The chain recombines TRBV10-2 with TRBJ1-6, with D perhaps TRBD1 (5 bases). The CDR3 length is 13 residues. Per the germline V gene, CDR1 is WSHSY and CDR2 is SAAADI. Deletions cut 4 bases from V and 6 bases from J, with 7 bases between. CDR3 DNA sequence: TGCGCCAGCAGTGTGGGGGGTAATTCACCCCTCCACTTT. It is translated as CASSVGGNSPLHF.